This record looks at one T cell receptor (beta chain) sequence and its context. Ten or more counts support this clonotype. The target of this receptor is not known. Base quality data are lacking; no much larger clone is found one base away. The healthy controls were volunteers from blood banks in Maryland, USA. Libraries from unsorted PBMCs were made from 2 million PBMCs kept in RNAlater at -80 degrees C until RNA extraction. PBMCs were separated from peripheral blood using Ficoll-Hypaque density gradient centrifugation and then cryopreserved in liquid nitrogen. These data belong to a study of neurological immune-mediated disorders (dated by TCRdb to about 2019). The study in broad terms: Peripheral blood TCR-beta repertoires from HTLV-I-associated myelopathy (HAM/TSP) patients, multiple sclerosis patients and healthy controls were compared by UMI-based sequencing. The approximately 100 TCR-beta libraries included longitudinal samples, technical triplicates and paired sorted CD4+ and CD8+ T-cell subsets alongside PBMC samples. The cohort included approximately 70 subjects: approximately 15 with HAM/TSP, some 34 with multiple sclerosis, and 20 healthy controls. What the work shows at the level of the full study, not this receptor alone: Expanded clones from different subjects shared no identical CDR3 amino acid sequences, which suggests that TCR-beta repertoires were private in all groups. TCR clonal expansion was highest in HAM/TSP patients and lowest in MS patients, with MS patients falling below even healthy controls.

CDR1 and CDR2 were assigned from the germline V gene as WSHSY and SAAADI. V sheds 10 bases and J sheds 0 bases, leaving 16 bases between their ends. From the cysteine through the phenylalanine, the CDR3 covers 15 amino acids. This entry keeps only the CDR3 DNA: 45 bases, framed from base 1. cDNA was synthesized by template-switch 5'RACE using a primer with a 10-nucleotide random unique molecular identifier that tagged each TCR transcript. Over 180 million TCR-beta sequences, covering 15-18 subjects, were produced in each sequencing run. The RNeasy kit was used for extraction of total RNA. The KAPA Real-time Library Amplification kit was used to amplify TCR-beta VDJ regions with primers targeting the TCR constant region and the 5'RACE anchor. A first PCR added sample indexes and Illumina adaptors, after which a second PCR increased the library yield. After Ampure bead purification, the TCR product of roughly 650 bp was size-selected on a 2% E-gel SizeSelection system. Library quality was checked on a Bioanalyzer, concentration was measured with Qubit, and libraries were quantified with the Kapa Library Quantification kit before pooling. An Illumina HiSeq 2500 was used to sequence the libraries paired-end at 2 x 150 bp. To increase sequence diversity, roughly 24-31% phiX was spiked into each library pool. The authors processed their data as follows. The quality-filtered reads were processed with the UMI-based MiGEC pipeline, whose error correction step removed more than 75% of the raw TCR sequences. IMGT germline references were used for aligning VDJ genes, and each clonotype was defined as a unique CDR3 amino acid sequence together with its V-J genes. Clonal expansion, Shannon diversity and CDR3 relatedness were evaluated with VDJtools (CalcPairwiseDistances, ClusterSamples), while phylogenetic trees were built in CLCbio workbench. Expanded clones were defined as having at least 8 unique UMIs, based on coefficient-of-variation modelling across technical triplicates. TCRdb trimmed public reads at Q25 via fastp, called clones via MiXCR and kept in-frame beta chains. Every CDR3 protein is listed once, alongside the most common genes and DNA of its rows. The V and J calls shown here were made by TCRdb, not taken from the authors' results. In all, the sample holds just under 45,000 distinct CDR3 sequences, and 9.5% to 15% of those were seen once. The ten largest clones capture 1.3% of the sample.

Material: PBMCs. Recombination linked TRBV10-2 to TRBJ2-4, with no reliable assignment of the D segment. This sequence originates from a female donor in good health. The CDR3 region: CATHTPTIAKNIQYF. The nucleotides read TGCGCCACCCACACCCCCACGATAGCCAAAAACATTCAGTACTTC.